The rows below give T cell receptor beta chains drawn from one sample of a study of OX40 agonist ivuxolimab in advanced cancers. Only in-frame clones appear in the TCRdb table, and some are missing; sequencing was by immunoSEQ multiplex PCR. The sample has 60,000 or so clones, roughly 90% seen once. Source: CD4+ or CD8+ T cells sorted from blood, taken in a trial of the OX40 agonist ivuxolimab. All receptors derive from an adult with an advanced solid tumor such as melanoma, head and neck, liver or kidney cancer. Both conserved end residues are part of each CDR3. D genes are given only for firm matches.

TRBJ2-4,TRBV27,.,TGTGCCAGCAGTCCCCTCGGGCCTAGCTCCAAAAACATTCAGTACTTC,CASSPLGPSSKNIQYF
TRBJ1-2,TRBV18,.,TGTGCCAGCTCAGACAGGAACTATGGCTACACCTTC,CASSDRNYGYTF
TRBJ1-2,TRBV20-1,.,TGCAGTGCTAAATGGGGCTATGGCTACACCTTC,CSAKWGYGYTF
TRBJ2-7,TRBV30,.,TGTGCCTGGAGTAGAACCTCCGTGACCTACGAGCAGTACTTC,CAWSRTSVTYEQYF
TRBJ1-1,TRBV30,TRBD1,TGTGCCTGGAGTGTCCCCCGGGACAGGGCCTCAGCTTTCTTT,CAWSVPRDRASAFF
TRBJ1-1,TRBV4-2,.,TGTGCCAGCAGCCCCCCCTCTGGGCAGAACACTGAAGCTTTCTTT,CASSPPSGQNTEAFF
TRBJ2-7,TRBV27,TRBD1,TGTGCCAGCAGTTTGAGCGGTGGGACAGGGCGGAACGAGCAGTACTTC,CASSLSGGTGRNEQYF
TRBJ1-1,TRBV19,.,TGTGCCAGTAAGGGGGGCAATCAAAACACTGAAGCTTTCTTT,CASKGGNQNTEAFF
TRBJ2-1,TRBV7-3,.,TGTGCCAGCAGCGCGGGGTACAATGAGCAGTTCTTC,CASSAGYNEQFF
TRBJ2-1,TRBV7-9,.,TGTGCCAGCAGCTTAGCTGGGGGTGCGGGGGAGCAGTTCTTC,CASSLAGGAGEQFF
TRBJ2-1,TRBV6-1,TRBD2,TGTGCCAGCAGTGCCGGAGGAGCGGGGAATGAGCAGTTCTTC,CASSAGGAGNEQFF
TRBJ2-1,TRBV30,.,TGTGCCTGGAGTGTACTTGACACCGACTTCCCTGAGCAGTTCTTC,CAWSVLDTDFPEQFF
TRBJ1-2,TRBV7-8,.,TGTGCCAGCAGCCCTCCGGGCAGCATTTCGGAAAACTATGGCTACACCTTC,CASSPPGSISENYGYTF
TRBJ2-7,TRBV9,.,TGTGCCAGCAACCAGGCAGGGACTCACTACGAGCAGTACTTC,CASNQAGTHYEQYF